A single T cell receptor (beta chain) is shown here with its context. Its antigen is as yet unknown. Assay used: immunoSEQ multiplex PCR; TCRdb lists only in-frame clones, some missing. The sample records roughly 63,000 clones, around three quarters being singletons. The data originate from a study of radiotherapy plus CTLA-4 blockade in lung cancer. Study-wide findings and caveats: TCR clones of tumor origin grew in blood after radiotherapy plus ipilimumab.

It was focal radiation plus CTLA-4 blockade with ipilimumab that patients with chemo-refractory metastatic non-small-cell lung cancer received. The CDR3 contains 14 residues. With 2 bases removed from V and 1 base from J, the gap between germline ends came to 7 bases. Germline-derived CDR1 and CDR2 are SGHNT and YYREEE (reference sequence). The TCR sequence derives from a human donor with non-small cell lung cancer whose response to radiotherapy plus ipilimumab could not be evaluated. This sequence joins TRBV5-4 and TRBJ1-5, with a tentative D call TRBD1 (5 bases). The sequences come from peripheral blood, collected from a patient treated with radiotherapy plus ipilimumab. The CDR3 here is CASSFGGSNQPQHF. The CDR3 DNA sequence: TGTGCCAGCAGCTTCGGGGGAAGCAATCAGCCCCAGCATTTT.